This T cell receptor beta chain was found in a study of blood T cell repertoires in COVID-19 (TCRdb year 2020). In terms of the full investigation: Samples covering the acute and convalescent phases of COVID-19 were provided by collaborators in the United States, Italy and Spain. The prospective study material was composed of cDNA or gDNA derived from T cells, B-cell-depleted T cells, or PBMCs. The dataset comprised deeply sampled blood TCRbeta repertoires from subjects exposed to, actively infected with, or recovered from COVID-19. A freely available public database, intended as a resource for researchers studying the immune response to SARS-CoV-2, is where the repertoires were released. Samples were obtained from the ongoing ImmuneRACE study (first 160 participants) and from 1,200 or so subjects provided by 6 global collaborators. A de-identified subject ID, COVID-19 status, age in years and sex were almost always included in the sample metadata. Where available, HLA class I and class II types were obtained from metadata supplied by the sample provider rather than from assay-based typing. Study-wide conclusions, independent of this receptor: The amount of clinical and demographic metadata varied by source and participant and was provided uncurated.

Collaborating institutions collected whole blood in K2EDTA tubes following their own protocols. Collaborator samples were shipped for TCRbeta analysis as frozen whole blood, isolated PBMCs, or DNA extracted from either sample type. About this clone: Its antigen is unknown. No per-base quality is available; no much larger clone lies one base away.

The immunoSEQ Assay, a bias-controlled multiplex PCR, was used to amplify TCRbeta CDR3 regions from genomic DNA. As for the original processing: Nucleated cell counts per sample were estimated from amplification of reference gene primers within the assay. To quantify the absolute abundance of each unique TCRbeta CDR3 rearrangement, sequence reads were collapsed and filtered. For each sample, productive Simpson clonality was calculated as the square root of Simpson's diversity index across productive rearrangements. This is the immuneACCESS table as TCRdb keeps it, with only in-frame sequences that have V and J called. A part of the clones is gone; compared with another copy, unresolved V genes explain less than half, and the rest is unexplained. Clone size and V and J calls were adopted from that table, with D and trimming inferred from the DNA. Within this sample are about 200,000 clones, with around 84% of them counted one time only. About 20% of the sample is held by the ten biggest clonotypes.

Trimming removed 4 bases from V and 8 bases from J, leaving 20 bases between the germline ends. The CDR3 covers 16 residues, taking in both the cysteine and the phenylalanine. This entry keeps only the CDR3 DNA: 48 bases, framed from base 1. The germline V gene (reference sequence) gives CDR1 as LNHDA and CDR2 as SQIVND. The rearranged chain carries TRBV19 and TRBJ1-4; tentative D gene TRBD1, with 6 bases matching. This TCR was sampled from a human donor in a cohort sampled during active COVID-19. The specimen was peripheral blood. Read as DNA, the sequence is TGTGCCAGTAGTAAGGGACCGGGACAAGGTCGGGAAAAACTGTTTTTT. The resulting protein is CASSKGPGQGREKLFF.